This T cell receptor beta chain was sequenced for a study of regulatory T cells in long-lasting Graves disease. Study findings and constraints: TRBV28, TRBJ1-2 and TRBJ2-5 emerged as the favored segments in persistent disease.

Specified time point: newly diagnosed GD, antithyroid drugs for less than 3 months. PBMC-extracted RNA yielded the TCR library. Staff drew around 10 milliliters of peripheral blood into EDTA tubes. This clonotype was observed at least ten times. Its antigen is still unknown. Germline assignment: CDR1 MDHEN and CDR2 SYDVKM. The CDR3 extends over 13 amino acids. Trimming left V 3 bases short and J 11 bases short, with 16 bases between. According to the study, TCR beta libraries were built with iRepertoire HTBI primers and CDR3-region Arm-PCR. TCRdb reprocessed the multiplex PCR reads with MiXCR, giving one entry per CDR3 protein. Of about half a million distinct CDR3 sequences detected, about 12% appear once; the ten largest clones hold around 9.3%. The same specimen was also included in a second study, on T cells in Graves' hyperthyroidism and ophthalmopathy. That publication notes: Ophthalmopathy was predicted by the model a median of around 5.9 months ahead of onset.

Sequences were derived from peripheral blood mononuclear cells (PBMCs), sampled at new diagnosis, from a patient treated with antithyroid drugs. This chain uses TRBV28 with TRBJ1-1; tentatively, D is TRBD1 (6 bases). The receptor was derived from a woman aged 30 to 39 with Graves disease. The CDR3 region has the DNA TGTGCCAGCAGTTTTTCCCACAGGGAGATCGCTTTCTTT. Translation: CASSFSHREIAFF.